This record covers a single T cell receptor (beta chain). There is no known antigen for this receptor. Nothing much larger sits one base from this clone, and base qualities are not available. The collaborating institutions used their own protocols to collect whole blood in K2EDTA tubes. For TCRbeta analysis, collaborators shipped samples as frozen whole blood, isolated PBMCs, or DNA extracted from either of those sample types. The data stem from a study of blood T cell repertoires in COVID-19 (dated by TCRdb to between 2020 and 2021). A note on the overall study: Samples covering the acute and convalescent phases of COVID-19 were provided by collaborators in the United States, Italy and Spain. The material from the prospective study consisted of cDNA or gDNA derived from T cells, B-cell-depleted T cells, or PBMCs. The dataset comprised deeply sampled blood TCRbeta repertoires from subjects exposed to, actively infected with, or recovered from COVID-19. The repertoires were made available in a free public database intended to serve as a resource for research on the immune response to SARS-CoV-2. Samples came from the ongoing ImmuneRACE study (first 160 participants) plus 1,254 subjects from 6 global collaborators. Sample metadata almost always included a de-identified subject ID, COVID-19 status, age in years and sex. HLA class I and class II types, where available, came from metadata supplied by the sample provider rather than from assay-based typing. The investigation overall reported the following: How much clinical and demographic metadata was included differed by source and by participant, and the metadata was provided uncurated.

Reading the germline V gene gives CDR1 SGHRS and CDR2 YFSETQ. V loses 3 bases at its end and J loses 7 bases; junction bases beyond the gene matches: 11. The CDR3 spans 16 residues, from the cysteine through the phenylalanine. Just the 48-base CDR3 DNA is kept, in frame starting at base 1. The immunoSEQ Assay, a bias-controlled multiplex PCR, was used to amplify TCRbeta CDR3 regions from genomic DNA. The original methods were these. The number of nucleated cells in each sample was estimated from the amplification of reference gene primers within the assay. To quantify the absolute abundance of each unique TCRbeta CDR3 rearrangement, sequence reads were collapsed and filtered. For each sample, productive Simpson clonality was calculated as the square root of Simpson's diversity index over productive rearrangements. Held by TCRdb, this immuneACCESS table contains in-frame sequences only and omits some clones. Under half of the omission traces to an unresolved V gene where checked; the cause of the rest is unknown. The V and J calls and clone size are taken from that table; D and trimming were inferred from the DNA. The sample table shows almost 55,000 clones, and about nine tenths are seen once. Of the sample, over 25% falls within the top ten clones.

The material sequenced was peripheral blood. The chain was built from TRBV5-1 and TRBJ2-1; 9 bases in between match TRBD2. This TCR came from a human donor in a cohort sampled during active COVID-19. The CDR3 protein is CASSWRPGGGGNEQFF. The sequenced DNA: TGCGCCAGCAGCTGGCGGCCCGGCGGGGGGGGGAATGAGCAGTTCTTC.